This T cell receptor (beta chain) was identified in a study of T cell clonality in common variable immunodeficiency. Study outcomes and limitations: Fewer TCRbeta clones were shared among CVID subjects than controls. Common variable immunodeficiency TCR beta sequences reportedly had fewer deletions and N-nucleotide insertions.

This clone was observed at least ten times. The target antigen is unknown. Sequencing ends 3 residues short of the CDR3 end; the germline J gene provides the rest. Each donor provided about 5 to 9 ml of heparinized whole blood. Losses at the gene ends were 6 bases for V and 4 bases for J; bases not matched to a gene: 5. The CDR3 contains 13 residues. Germline V lookup: CDR1 DFQATT, CDR2 SNEGSKA (reference sequence). This table comes from immunoSEQ multiplex PCR, and its TCRdb copy is limited to in-frame clones, with some not included. The table lists under 35,000 clones, with no singletons. Material for sequencing was peripheral blood mononuclear cells. The rearrangement joins TRBV20-1 to TRBJ2-2; TRBD1 aligns across 7 bases. The origin of this receptor is a person aged 18-70 years in good health. This chain's CDR3 is CSAGTGATGELFF. Partial CDR3 DNA: TGCAGTGCGGGAACAGGGGCCACCGGGGAG.